The present TCR beta chain was sequenced within a study of identical twins (TCRdb year 2016). In terms of the full investigation: The study deep-sequenced TCR alpha and beta repertoires from monozygotic twins, unrelated adults of various ages and cord blood to test whether fetal clonotypes persist. To rule out contamination, the twin experiments were replicated at different times with different library preparation protocols.

Every donor in the study was a healthy Caucasian. Three pairs of female monozygotic twins, all aged roughly 18 to 30 years, were included in the twin cohort. The RNA used for TCR libraries was isolated from peripheral blood mononuclear cells. This clonotype was recorded many times. Its antigen is currently not known. Mismatch with germline at one junction end may stem from a read error. The study at large found these results: Fewer insertions were carried by abundant cord blood beta clonotypes, a similar but weaker trend appeared in young adult naive repertoires, and no such trend appeared in memory repertoires. Conclusions relied on cross-sectional statistical analysis, since the same donors could not be followed over many years. Zero-insertion analyses could be partly confounded by invariant T cells such as MAIT and iNKT, though diverse VJ usage argued against such confounding for most clonotypes. Compared with coincidental sharing between unrelated individuals, out-of-frame TCR alpha sequences shared between twins showed an excess of sequences with low generation probability. The excess sharing between twins in beta out-of-frame sequences was weaker because fewer shared sequences reduced the signal-to-noise ratio. Out-of-frame TCR alpha sharing in monozygotic twins was systematically underestimated by recombination models, whereas sharing between unrelated individuals was in agreement with the recombination models.

Via the germline V gene (reference sequence), CDR1 is SGHKS and CDR2 YYEKEE. The CDR3 goes from the cysteine to the phenylalanine over 12 residues. The kept DNA is CDR3 alone, 36 bases in frame from the first base. Library preparation employed 5' RACE. The sequencer was an Illumina HiSeq 2000. Template switching introduced a universal primer binding site; the final cDNA contained a unique molecular identifier, enabling accurate counting of TCR cDNA molecules. First-strand cDNA for TCR alpha and beta chains was synthesized from specific primers in the conserved constant-segment region. To control for contamination, every cDNA library was double barcoded, receiving both a SMART-Mk sample barcode and Illumina barcodes. Two successive PCR steps introduced TruSeq adapter sequences along with Illumina sample barcodes. The Illumina HiSeq platform was used with custom primers to sequence TCR alpha and beta cDNA libraries. Turning to the authors' computational methods: Raw reads were processed with MiGEC to extract unique molecular identifiers, and MiXCR was used to determine CDR3 positions. Recombination models were inferred per individual with the repgenHMM and IGoR tools using an EM algorithm. The analysis of shared clonotypes was done with the tcR package in R, with sharing normalized by the product of cloneset sizes. To study raw recombination free of thymic and clonal selection effects, out-of-frame nonproductive sequences were analyzed. TCRdb took the public reads, trimmed them with fastp at Q25, ran MiXCR for clone calling and kept in-frame beta chains. Rows merge per CDR3 protein into single entries with the most common DNA and genes. Clone size and V and J calls follow TCRdb, not the original study. The sample data list approximately 590,000 distinct CDR3 sequences, and 9.6% of these were observed just once. The ten largest clones represent around 3% of the sample.

The data were also submitted as part of a second study, on yellow fever vaccine responses in identical twins. As the second study states: According to the authors, in identical twins the way T cells responded to vaccination appeared partly convergent and partly personalized. In the study, vaccine-responding T cell clones were precisely tracked in identical twins.

Recombination linked TRBV5-5 to TRBJ1-1, with the D gene not clear enough to name. This TCR came from a woman aged 18-35 years in good health. Sample: PBMCs. The nucleotide sequence reads TGTGCCAGCAGCTTATCGAACGCTGAAGCTTTCTTT. Translated, it reads CASSLSNAEAFF.